This T cell receptor (beta chain) was sequenced for a study of T cells in Graves' hyperthyroidism and ophthalmopathy. Overall study context: It was at initial diagnosis, before any treatment, that peripheral blood was collected. Study findings and constraints: The authors' 13 V-J model separated ophthalmopathy from stable hyperthyroidism.

A note on this clonotype: The antigen remains undetermined.

TCR beta CDR3 regions were amplified from RNA transcripts. Using the HTBI primer set, a first-round RT-PCR was run on the TCR CDR3. MiXCR, run by TCRdb on the multiplex PCR reads, gives a single entry per CDR3 protein. Here the sample spans over 700,000 distinct CDR3 sequences, under 20% being singletons. Germline CDR1 and CDR2: MGHRA and YSYEKL. The CDR3 has 15 residues. V gave up 0 bases and J gave up 4 bases, with 9 bases separating them. Each diagnosis was grounded in clinical symptoms, serum thyroxine and TRAb, thyroid ultrasound, and orbital computed tomography. Fresh peripheral blood, under 13 ml, yielded the PBMCs.

The chain has TRBV4-1 and TRBJ1-4; D not resolved. The material sequenced was blood. The sequence was obtained from a woman aged 50 to 65 with Graves' hyperthyroidism that later progressed to Graves' ophthalmopathy. The CDR3 sequence is CASSQDLSLNEKLFF. Written as DNA, the CDR3 is TGCGCCAGCAGCCAAGATCTAAGTCTTAATGAAAAACTGTTTTTT.